Below, 23 T cell receptor beta chains from the same sample are listed, as sequenced in a study of cytomegalovirus exposure and HLA in healthy donors. 60 Vbeta and 13 Jbeta primers were used in PCR. Profiled with immunoSEQ multiplex PCR; TCRdb holds only in-frame clones, not every one. The sample lists about 130,000 clones; around 75% were seen once. Sequencing was done on a sample of PBMCs. These receptors were collected from a man aged 25 to 40 in good health and CMV-seronegative.

This chain connects TRBV30 to TRBJ2-5, with 8 bases aligning to TRBD1. CDR3 length equals 14 residues. The germline CDR1 and CDR2 sequences are GTSNPN and SVGIG (reference sequence). The ends lost 2 bases at V and 3 bases at J; junction bases unmatched: 5. The CDR3, as DNA: TGTGCCTGGAGTCCACGGACAGGGAAAGAGACCCAGTACTTC. Amino acids: CAWSPRTGKETQYF.

The chain is built from TRBV2 and TRBJ1-6, with TRBD1 matching over 8 bases. This CDR3 region has 14 residues. Germline V gene lookup returns CDR1 SNHLY and CDR2 FYNNEI. The junction had 5 bases not matched to a gene; V was cut back by 4 bases and J by 9 bases. In nucleotides, the CDR3 is TGTGCCAGCAGTGCGAGGACAGGGAGTTCACCCCTCCACTTT. Translation: CASSARTGSSPLHF. Variable domain in full (rest from reference TRBV2 and TRBJ1-6): EPEVTQTPSHQVTQMGQEVILRCVPISNHLYFYWYRQILGQKVEFLVSFYNNEISEKSEIFDDQFSVERPDGSNFTLKIRSTKLEDSAMYFCASSARTGSSPLHFGNGTRLTVT.

This clone has only a few counts. This chain links TRBV6-1 with TRBJ2-3; D possibly corresponds to TRBD2 (5 bases). Germline V CDR1 and CDR2: MNHNS, SASEGT. This CDR3 contains 13 residues. Trimming left V 6 bases short and J 1 base short, with 8 bases between. CDR3 amino acids: CASSLLGTDTQYF. The CDR3 DNA is TGTGCCAGCAGCCTACTAGGCACAGATACGCAGTATTTT.

On this clone: Mismatch with germline at one junction end may stem from a read error. The V call is TRBV6-1, the J call TRBJ2-5, with 14 nucleotides matching TRBD2. The CDR3 runs to 15 residues. Germline V lookup: CDR1 MNHNS, CDR2 SASEGT. The CDR3 DNA reads as TGTGCCAGCAGTGCGACTAGCGGGGGGGAAGAGCCCCAGTACTTC. It is translated as CASSATSGGEEPQYF.

The V gene is TRBV5-8, the J gene TRBJ1-1; maybe TRBD1 (5 bases). This CDR3 comprises 15 residues. Trimming cost V 6 bases and J 5 bases, with 20 bases left between them. CDR1 is SGHTS and CDR2 is YDEGEE in the germline V gene. In DNA, the CDR3 is TGTGCCAGCAACATCAATCGGGCAGGGCGGACTGAAGCTTTCTTT. Encoded protein: CASNINRAGRTEAFF.

V and J are TRBV9 and TRBJ2-5; 7 nucleotides agree with TRBD2. V dropped 0 bases and J dropped 5; count of bases not matched to a gene: 4. Germline CDR1 reads SGDLS; CDR2 reads YYNGEE. The CDR3 extends over 14 amino acids. The CDR3 region is CASSVDLGGETQYF. In DNA form, the CDR3 reads TGTGCCAGCAGCGTAGATTTGGGAGGGGAGACCCAGTACTTC.

The chain uses TRBV27 and TRBJ2-5; 10 bases line up with TRBD1. The germline V gene has CDR1 MNHEY and CDR2 SMNVEV (reference sequence). The CDR3 length is 13 residues. V trimming: 11 bases; J trimming: 5 bases; junction bases outside the gene matches: 8. The CDR3 region is CAGGTGALETQYF. As DNA, the CDR3 is TGTGCCGGCGGGACAGGGGCTTTGGAGACCCAGTACTTC.

This clone was seen a single time. The rearrangement joins TRBV19 to TRBJ2-3; TRBD1 agrees at 7 bases. Germline loops: CDR1 LNHDA, CDR2 SQIVND (reference sequence). The CDR3 is 12 residues long. V trimming: 4 bases; J trimming: 6 bases; junction bases outside the gene matches: 1. The CDR3 nucleotides read TGTGCCAGTAGTACCAGGGGGGATACGCAGTATTTT. Amino acids: CASSTRGDTQYF.

In this sample, this clone turned up once. The CDR3 nucleotides read TGTGCCAGCAGCACGGGGACTAGCGGGGGGTACACCAGCACAGATACGCAGTATTTT. Its translation: CASSTGTSGGYTSTDTQYF. This chain uses TRBV4-2 with TRBJ2-3, with 15 bases fitting TRBD2. In germline, CDR1 is LGHNA, CDR2 YNFKEQ. After removal of 5 bases from V and 0 bases from J, the junction contained 9 bases not matched to a gene. The CDR3 consists of 19 residues.

The rearrangement joins TRBV19 to TRBJ1-1, with TRBD1 as a possible D gene (6 bases). V lost 6 bases and J lost 2, with 13 bases in between. From germline, CDR1 is LNHDA and CDR2 SQIVND (reference sequence). This CDR3 is 14 amino acids long. The DNA of the CDR3 is TGTGCCAGTAGGGACGGACAGTTTAACACTGAAGCTTTCTTT. Protein sequence: CASRDGQFNTEAFF.

The chain has TRBV29-1 and TRBJ2-7; TRBD1 agrees at 9 bases. V was clipped by 6 bases and J by 0 bases; unmatched bases: 9. The CDR3 is made up of 15 amino acids. The germline V gene has CDR1 SQVTM and CDR2 ANQGSEA. In DNA form, the CDR3 reads TGCAGCGTCCCGGCCTTGGACAGGGGCTCCTACGAGCAGTACTTC. Its translation is CSVPALDRGSYEQYF.

The rearrangement joins TRBV28 to TRBJ1-2; 10 positions agree with TRBD1. The CDR3 is 15 residues long. Germline V gives CDR1 MDHEN, CDR2 SYDVKM. Unmatched junction bases numbered 6, after V lost 4 bases and J lost 4 bases. CDR3 sequence reads: CASSSADRGVYGYTF. The CDR3 DNA sequence: TGTGCCAGCAGTTCCGCGGACAGGGGGGTCTATGGCTACACCTTC.

The chain employs TRBV28 and TRBJ2-7, with a tentative D call TRBD1 (5 bases). The CDR3 runs 14 residues. V was shortened by 5 bases and J by 3 bases, with 14 bases between the two germline ends. Germline lookup yields CDR1 MDHEN and CDR2 SYDVKM. The CDR3 spells CASSIGVGIYEQYF. CDR3 DNA: TGTGCCAGCAGTATAGGGGTCGGTATCTACGAGCAGTACTTC.

The chain links TRBV9 to TRBJ1-2, with TRBD1 identical over 9 bases. V shed 0 bases and J 6 bases; nucleotides not matched to a gene: 6. Germline assignment: CDR1 SGDLS and CDR2 YYNGEE. The CDR3 consists of 15 residues. CDR3: CASSVAGDRANGYTF. The CDR3 DNA sequence: TGTGCCAGCAGCGTAGCTGGGGACAGGGCTAATGGCTACACCTTC.

The chain has TRBV5-1 and TRBJ2-7; D perhaps matches TRBD1 (6 bases). Germline V gene data show CDR1 as SGHRS and CDR2 as YFSETQ. Deletions cut 10 bases from V and 3 bases from J, with 14 bases between. CDR3 length: 12 residues. CDR3 region: CAGNRENYEQYF. The CDR3 DNA is TGCGCCGGTAACAGGGAGAACTACGAGCAGTACTTC.

This CDR3 is CASRTLQAGAKWTGELFF. The CDR3 DNA reads TGTGCCAGCAGGACTTTACAGGCGGGGGCGAAGTGGACCGGGGAGCTGTTTTTT. This chain links TRBV27 with TRBJ2-2; possibly TRBD2 for D (7 bases). CDR3 size: 18 residues. V shed 6 bases and J shed 5 bases, with 25 bases lying between them. Germline V gene sequence: CDR1 MNHEY, CDR2 SMNVEV (reference sequence).

The chain is built from TRBV28 and TRBJ2-3; TRBD1 is a possible D gene (6 bases). The germline V and J ends were trimmed by 7 bases and 0 bases, with 14 bases remaining between them. The CDR3 is 15 residues long. Germline assignment: CDR1 MDHEN and CDR2 SYDVKM. As DNA, the CDR3 is TGTGCCAGCATCCTGACAGGTTCTAGCACAGATACGCAGTATTTT. This translates into CASILTGSSTDTQYF.

J is TRBJ2-3 and V is TRBV5-4; the match to TRBD2 covers 7 bases. J lost 2 bases, V lost 5 bases, and 8 bases had no gene match. The CDR3 is 15 amino acids. The germline gives CDR1 SGHNT, CDR2 YYREEE (reference sequence). The CDR3 coding sequence is TGTGCCAGCAGTTCAAAGCGGGAACACACAGATACGCAGTATTTT. Its protein product is CASSSKREHTDTQYF.

V is TRBV19 and J is TRBJ2-7; 10 bases are shared with TRBD1. CDR1 and CDR2 from the germline V gene are LNHDA and SQIVND (reference sequence). The ends lost 6 bases at V and 4 bases at J; junction bases unmatched: 12. The CDR3 is made up of 16 amino acids. The CDR3 nucleotides are TGTGCCAGTAGAGTCCGTGGCGGGACAGGGGTTTACGAGCAGTACTTC. This sequence encodes CASRVRGGTGVYEQYF.

The J gene is TRBJ2-2, the V gene TRBV27, with TRBD2 identical over 8 bases. The CDR3 consists of 15 residues. CDR1 and CDR2 from the germline V gene are MNHEY and SMNVEV (reference sequence). J lost 2 bases, V lost 8 bases, and 7 bases had no gene match. The chain's CDR3 is CASDLAGLNTGELFF. CDR3 DNA: TGTGCCAGCGATTTAGCGGGATTAAACACCGGGGAGCTGTTTTTT.

V gene TRBV5-6 combines with J gene TRBJ1-2; 7 bases fit TRBD1. The CDR3 totals 14 residues. CDR1 is SGHDT, CDR2 YYEEEE, per germline. The ends lost 1 base at V and 8 bases at J; junction bases unmatched: 8. The CDR3 region has the DNA TGTGCCAGCAGCTTGACCGGGACAGTGAGAGGCTACACCTTC. The encoded protein is CASSLTGTVRGYTF.

The chain carries TRBV6-6 and TRBJ1-2; 8 bases agree with TRBD1. The germline V gene has CDR1 MNHNY and CDR2 SVGAGI (reference sequence). This CDR3 region has 14 residues. The ends lost 6 bases at V and 2 bases at J; junction bases unmatched: 5. The CDR3 bases are TGTGCCAGCAGCGGGACAGGTTTCAACTATGGCTACACCTTC. The encoded protein is CASSGTGFNYGYTF.

This clone occurred a few times. The chain combines TRBV29-1 with TRBJ1-1, with unresolved D. CDR1 is SQVTM, CDR2 ANQGSEA, per germline. V was clipped by 4 bases and J by 0 bases, with 9 bases between them. The CDR3 has 13 amino acids. The CDR3 sequence: CSVARRLNTEAFF. CDR3 bases: TGCAGCGTTGCTCGGCGGTTGAACACTGAAGCTTTCTTT.